This TCR beta chain was found in a study of graft-versus-host responses after intestinal transplantation. Whole-study context: As for transplant type, recipients had multivisceral, liver-intestinal, or isolated intestinal grafts. Anti-thymocyte globulin served as induction for all recipients, who then took tacrolimus and steroids for about 3 years. Whole-study results and caveats: The highest levels of circulating GvH clones went along with early declines in HvG clones after transplant.

Intraepithelial and lamina propria lymphocytes were released after the graft tissue was processed. Germline V gene lookup returns CDR1 MNHEY and CDR2 SVGAGI. V was pared by 3 bases and J by 0 bases, with 6 bases between. This CDR3 region has 14 residues. Method: immunoSEQ multiplex PCR; TCRdb's copy keeps in-frame clones and lacks some. Here the sample spans about 9,800 clones, less than 80% being singletons. Worth noting for this clone: Antigen unknown.

This sequence originates from a human patient who received an intestinal transplant, so some T cells may come from the graft donor. This specimen consisted of ileum tissue, obtained less than 550 days after intestinal transplant. V usage is TRBV6-5 and J usage is TRBJ1-3, with unresolved D. Here the CDR3 reads CASSYRHSGNTIYF. The CDR3 DNA reads TGTGCCAGCAGTTATAGGCACTCTGGAAACACCATATATTTT.